This record looks at one TCR beta chain sequence and its context. The data originate from a study of T cells in Graves' hyperthyroidism and ophthalmopathy. The CDR3 is made up of 15 amino acids. The V gene's germline CDR1 is DFQATT and CDR2 SNEGSKA (reference sequence). V dropped 3 bases and J dropped 4 bases, with 15 bases sitting between them. From RNA transcripts, TCR beta CDR3 regions were amplified. HTBI primers were employed in a first-round RT-PCR of the TCR CDR3. One entry per CDR3 protein, called by TCRdb with MiXCR from the multiplex PCR reads. The table records more than 550,000 distinct CDR3 sequences, under 20% of them present only once. Criteria for exclusion of patients were uncontrolled infection, other autoimmune disease, pregnancy or lactation.

The sample was blood. This TCR was recovered from a woman aged 50 to 60 with Graves' hyperthyroidism that later progressed to Graves' ophthalmopathy. J is TRBJ1-4 and V is TRBV20-1, with TRBD1 as a possible D gene (5 bases). CDR3 sequence (DNA): TGCAGTGCTAGTGATATCGGGGGTCATAATGAAAAACTGTTTTTT. Residues: CSASDIGGHNEKLFF.